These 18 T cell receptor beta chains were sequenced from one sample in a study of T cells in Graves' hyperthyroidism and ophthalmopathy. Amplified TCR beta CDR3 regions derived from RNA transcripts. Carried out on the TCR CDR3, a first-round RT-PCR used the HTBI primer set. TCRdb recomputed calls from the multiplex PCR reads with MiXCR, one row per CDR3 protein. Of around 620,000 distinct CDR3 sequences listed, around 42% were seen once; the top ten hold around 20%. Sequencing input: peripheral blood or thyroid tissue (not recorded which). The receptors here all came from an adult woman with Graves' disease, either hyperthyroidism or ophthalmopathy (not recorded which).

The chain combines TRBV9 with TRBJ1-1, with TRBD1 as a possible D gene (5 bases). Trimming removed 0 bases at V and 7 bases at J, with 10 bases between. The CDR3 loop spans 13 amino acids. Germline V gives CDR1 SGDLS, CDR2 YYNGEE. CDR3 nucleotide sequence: TGTGCCAGCAGCGTAGACCCGAGGGGTGAAGCTTTCTTT. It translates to CASSVDPRGEAFF.

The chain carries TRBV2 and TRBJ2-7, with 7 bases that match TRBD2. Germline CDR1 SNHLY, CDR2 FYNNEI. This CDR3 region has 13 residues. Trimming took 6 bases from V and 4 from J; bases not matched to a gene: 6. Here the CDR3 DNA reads TGTGCCAGCAGACAAGGACTAGAGTACGAGCAGTACTTC. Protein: CASRQGLEYEQYF.

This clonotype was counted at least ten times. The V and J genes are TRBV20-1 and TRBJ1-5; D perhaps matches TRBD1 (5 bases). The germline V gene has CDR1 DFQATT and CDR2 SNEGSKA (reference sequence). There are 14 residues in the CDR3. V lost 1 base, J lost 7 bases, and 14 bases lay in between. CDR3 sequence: CSARGGGGPQPQHF. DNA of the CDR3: TGCAGTGCTAGAGGCGGGGGGGGACCCCAGCCCCAGCATTTT.

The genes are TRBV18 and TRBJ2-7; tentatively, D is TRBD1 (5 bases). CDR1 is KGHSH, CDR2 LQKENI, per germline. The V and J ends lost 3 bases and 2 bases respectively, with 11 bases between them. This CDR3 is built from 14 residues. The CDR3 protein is CASSPLGRAYEQYF. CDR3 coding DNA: TGTGCCAGCTCACCCCTGGGCAGGGCCTACGAGCAGTACTTC. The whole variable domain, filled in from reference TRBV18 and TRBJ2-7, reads NAGVMQNPRHLVRRRGQEARLRCSPMKGHSHVYWYRQLPEEGLKFMVYLQKENIIDESGMPKERFSAEFPKEGPSILRIQQVVRGDSAAYFCASSPLGRAYEQYFGPGTRLTVT.

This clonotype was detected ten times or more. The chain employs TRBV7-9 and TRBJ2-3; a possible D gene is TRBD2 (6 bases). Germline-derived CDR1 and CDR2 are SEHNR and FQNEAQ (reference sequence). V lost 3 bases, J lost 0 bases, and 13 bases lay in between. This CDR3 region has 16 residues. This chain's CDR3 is CASSLGLDLSTDTQYF. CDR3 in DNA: TGTGCCAGCAGCTTGGGACTCGACCTGAGCACAGATACGCAGTATTTT. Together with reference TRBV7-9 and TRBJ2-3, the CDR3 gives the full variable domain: DTGVSQNPRHKITKRGQNVTFRCDPISEHNRLYWYRQTLGQGPEFLTYFQNEAQLEKSRLLSDRFSAERPKGSFSTLEIQRTEQGDSAMYLCASSLGLDLSTDTQYFGPGTRLTVL.

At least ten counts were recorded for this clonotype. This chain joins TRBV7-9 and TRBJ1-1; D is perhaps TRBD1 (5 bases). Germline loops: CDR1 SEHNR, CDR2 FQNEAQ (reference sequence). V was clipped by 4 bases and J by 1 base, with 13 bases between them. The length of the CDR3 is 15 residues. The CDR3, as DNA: TGTGCCAGCAGCTGGCGGAGGGGTTCGAACACTGAAGCTTTCTTT. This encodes CASSWRRGSNTEAFF.

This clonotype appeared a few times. In DNA, the CDR3 is TGTGCCAGCCAGCTGAGGGGACTATATGGCTACACCTTC. It specifies CASQLRGLYGYTF. The chain couples TRBV19 to TRBJ1-2; tentatively, D is TRBD1 (5 bases). The CDR3 has 13 amino acids. Germline CDR1 LNHDA, CDR2 SQIVND (reference sequence). Between the trimmed V and J ends, which lost 9 bases and 5 bases, there was a span of 16 bases.

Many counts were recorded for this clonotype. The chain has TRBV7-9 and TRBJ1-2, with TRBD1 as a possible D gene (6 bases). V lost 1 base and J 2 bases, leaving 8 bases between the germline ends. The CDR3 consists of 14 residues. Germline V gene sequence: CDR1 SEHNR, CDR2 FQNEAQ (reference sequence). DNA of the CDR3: TGTGCCAGCAGCTTAGTTGGGGGCAACTATGGCTACACCTTC. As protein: CASSLVGGNYGYTF.

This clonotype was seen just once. The CDR3 is CASGPTNYGYTF. The CDR3 DNA reads TGTGCCAGCGGCCCGACAAACTATGGCTACACCTTC. The chain recombines TRBV27 with TRBJ1-2; unclear D gene. Germline V gene data show CDR1 as MNHEY and CDR2 as SMNVEV (reference sequence). The CDR3 has 12 amino acids. V was pared by 8 bases and J by 2 bases, with 9 bases between.

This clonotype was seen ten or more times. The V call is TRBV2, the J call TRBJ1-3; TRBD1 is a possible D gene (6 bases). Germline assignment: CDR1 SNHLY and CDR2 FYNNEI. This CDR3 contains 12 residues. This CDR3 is CASKGGGNTIYF. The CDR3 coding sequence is TGTGCTTCAAAGGGGGGCGGAAACACCATATATTTT.

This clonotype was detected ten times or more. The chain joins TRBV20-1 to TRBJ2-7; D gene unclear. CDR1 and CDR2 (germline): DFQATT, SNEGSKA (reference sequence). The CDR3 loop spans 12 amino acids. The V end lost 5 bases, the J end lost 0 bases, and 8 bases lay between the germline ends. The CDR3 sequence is CSAGSNSYEQYF. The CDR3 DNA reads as TGCAGTGCTGGGTCGAACTCCTACGAGCAGTACTTC.

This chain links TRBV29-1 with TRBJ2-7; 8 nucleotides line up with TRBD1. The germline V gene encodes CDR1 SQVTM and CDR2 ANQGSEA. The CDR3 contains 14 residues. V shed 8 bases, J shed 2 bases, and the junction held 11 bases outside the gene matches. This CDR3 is CSSPGTGQTYEQYF. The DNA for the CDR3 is TGCAGCTCCCCGGGGACAGGACAAACCTACGAGCAGTACTTC.

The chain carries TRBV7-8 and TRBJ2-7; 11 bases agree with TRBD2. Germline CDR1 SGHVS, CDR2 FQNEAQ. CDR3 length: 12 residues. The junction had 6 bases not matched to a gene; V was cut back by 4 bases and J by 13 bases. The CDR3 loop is CASSYSGRVRYF. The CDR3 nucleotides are TGTGCCAGCAGCTATAGCGGGAGGGTGCGATACTTC.

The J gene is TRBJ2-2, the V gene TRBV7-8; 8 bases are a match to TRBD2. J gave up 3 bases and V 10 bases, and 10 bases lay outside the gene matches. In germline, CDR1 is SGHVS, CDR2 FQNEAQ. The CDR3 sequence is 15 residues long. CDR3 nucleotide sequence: TGTGCCATCAGAGGAGTCGGGGGGGACACCGGGGAGCTGTTTTTT. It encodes CAIRGVGGDTGELFF.

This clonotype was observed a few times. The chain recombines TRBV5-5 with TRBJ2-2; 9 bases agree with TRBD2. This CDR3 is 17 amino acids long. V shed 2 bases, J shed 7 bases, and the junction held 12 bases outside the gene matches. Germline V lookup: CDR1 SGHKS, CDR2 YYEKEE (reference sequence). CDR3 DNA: TGTGCCAGCAGCTTAGCGGGAGGAACCCTCTTTAGCGGGGAGCTGTTTTTT. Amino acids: CASSLAGGTLFSGELFF.

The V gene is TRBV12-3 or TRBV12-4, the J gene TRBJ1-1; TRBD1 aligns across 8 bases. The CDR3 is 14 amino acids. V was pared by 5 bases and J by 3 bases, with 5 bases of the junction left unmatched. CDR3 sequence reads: CASSAGQGDTEAFF. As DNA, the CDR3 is TGTGCCAGCAGTGCCGGACAGGGAGACACTGAAGCTTTCTTT.

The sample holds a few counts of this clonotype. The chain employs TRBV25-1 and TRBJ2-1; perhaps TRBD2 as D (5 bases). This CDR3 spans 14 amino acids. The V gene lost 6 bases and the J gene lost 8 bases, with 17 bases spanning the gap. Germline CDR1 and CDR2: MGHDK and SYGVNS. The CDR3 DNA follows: TGTGCCAGCAGCCCGCGGGTAAAGCTGGATGAGCAGTTCTTC. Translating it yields CASSPRVKLDEQFF. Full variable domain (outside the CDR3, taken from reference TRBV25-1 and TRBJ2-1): EADIYQTPRYLVIGTGKKITLECSQTMGHDKMYWYQQDPGMELHLIHYSYGVNSTEKGDLSSESTVSRIRTEHFPLTLESARPSHTSQYLCASSPRVKLDEQFFGPGTRLTVL.

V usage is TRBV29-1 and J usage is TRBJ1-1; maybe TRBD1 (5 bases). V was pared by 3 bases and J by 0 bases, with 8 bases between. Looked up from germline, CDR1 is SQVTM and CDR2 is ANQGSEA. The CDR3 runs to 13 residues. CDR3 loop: CSVDKGLNTEAFF. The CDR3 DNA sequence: TGCAGCGTTGACAAGGGGCTGAACACTGAAGCTTTCTTT.